This entry concerns a single T cell receptor (beta chain). It has no known antigen specificity. Base qualities are not at hand, and no much larger clone is one base apart. The cohort was made up of approximately 700 healthy bone marrow donors. At the time of sampling, every cohort member was nominally healthy, though immune exposures that went unrecorded were likely present. The donor was CMV seropositive and belonged to the group of 270 or so seropositive cohort members. A peripheral blood sample was collected from each donor, and TCR beta sequencing was performed on peripheral blood mononuclear cells. The Qiagen DNeasy Blood Extraction Kit was used to extract genomic DNA from the blood cell samples. Library preparation employed the immunoSEQ multiplex PCR assay. The multiplex PCR relied on a mix of 60 forward primers for TCR Vbeta segments and 13 reverse primers for TCR Jbeta segments. The CDR3 region of rearranged TCR beta genes was amplified from genomic DNA with a multiplex PCR assay. The amplified TCR beta libraries were sequenced on the Illumina HiSeq System as 87-base-pair reads. The original methods were these. In a later analysis, tens of millions of unique TCR beta chains were counted across the roughly 610 repertoires, and roughly 11 million of these chains were shared by at least two donors. Raw reads were error-corrected and collapsed into unique sequences by a nearest-neighbor algorithm in which closely related sequences were merged to remove PCR and sequencing errors. Alignment of CDR3 sequences to IMGT reference sequences was used to assign V, D and J gene segments. Each retained sequence needed at least a six-nucleotide match to both a V gene segment and a J gene segment. A rearrangement counted as productive if the CDR3 had no stop codons and remained in frame with V and J, and every other rearrangement counted as non-productive. CDR3 was defined by IMGT convention, running from the second conserved V-encoded cysteine to the conserved J-encoded phenylalanine. Sequences without an unambiguous match to a single V gene segment were excluded from the earlier analysis of several hundred of the donors. In an earlier analysis of around 600 of the donors, V segments were called functional above 56.7% productive rearrangements and were called segregating when the between-donor standard deviation exceeded 5%. To diagnose cytomegalovirus status from the catalog of TCR beta chain sequences, a statistical classification framework was built. V and J gene assignment, in a later analysis, came from comparing TCR nucleotide sequences with IMGT/GENE-DB human TR gene sequences. A later analysis assigned CDR3 sequences and most-parsimonious VDJ recombination scenarios with the TCRdist pipeline. A later analysis defined each TCR beta chain by its CDR3 amino acid sequence plus V-gene family, and excluded reads lacking a unique V-gene family. In a later analysis, fewer than 650 highly shared, low-generation-probability nucleotide sequences were removed to address suspected cross-contamination and a sequencing artifact. In a later analysis, a clonal expansion index for each public chain was calculated from normalized within-repertoire ranks of inferred template counts. In a later analysis, generation probabilities were computed using a VDJ recombination model fitted to out-of-frame rearrangements, and the results were checked against IGoR. Hypergeometric tests were used in a later analysis to score TCR-TCR, TCR-HLA and TCR-CMV co-occurrence, with a repertoire-size bias correction applied to the TCR pairs. A later analysis estimated false discovery rates by permuting HLA or CMV assignments 20 times. In a later analysis, co-occurring TCRs were grouped using DBSCAN, with TCRdist sequence similarity added in when clustering inside HLA-allele-positive subsets. Repertoires with fewer than 30,000 or more than 120,000 public chains were left out of co-occurrence clustering, as were about 5 repertoires with anomalous nucleotide sharing. TCRdb re-hosts the immuneACCESS table, in-frame sequences only. Its copies lack some clones; in the studies checked, an unresolved V gene accounts for under half of them, and the cause for the rest is not known. V, J and clone size are those of that table, while D and trimming were read from the DNA. For this sample the table gives over 50,000 clones, of which approximately 71% were detected only once. The ten largest clones capture about a third of the sample.

This record belongs to a study of cytomegalovirus exposure and HLA in healthy donors listed by TCRdb under 2017. For the study in its entirety: An earlier analysis of around 600 of the donors reported approximately 300 Gb of sequence data and more than 90 million unique TCR beta sequences from about 200 million T cells. An early release that covered fewer than 750 HLA-typed donors contained 250 to 350 gigabases of sequencing data and tens of millions of unique TCR sequences. Among the roughly 400 genotyped donors, approximately 77% belonged to the genetic ancestry cluster associated with self-reported Caucasian donors. The study aimed to test whether cataloging public T cell receptors could reveal signatures of past pathogen exposure. The study profiled the T cell repertoires of hundreds of subjects by immunosequencing and related them to cytomegalovirus serostatus. Besides the first cohort of roughly 640 subjects, a separate validation cohort made up of 90 to 150 different subjects was used. To predict cytomegalovirus infection status, the study combined high-throughput TCR immunosequencing, statistical association of individual TCRs with disease status, and machine learning. A later analysis re-analyzed previously published TCR beta repertoires from 500 to 700 donors and added high-resolution HLA genotyping to study TCR occurrence patterns. Rather than using new phenotypic data, the later analysis identified candidate immune exposures from TCR beta sequences and from how often those sequences occurred across donors. To decide whether each TCR beta V gene segment behaved as functional or pseudogenic, an earlier analysis of some 600 of the donors relied on high-throughput TCR beta sequencing. Alongside the repertoire data, information on donor age, sex, ethnicity and CMV serostatus was compiled. A later genetic analysis took genome-wide SNP genotypes for about 55% of the 666 donors and used that subset as a discovery cohort. All discovery cohort repertoires had been generated on a single sequencing platform. Both class I and class II loci were covered by HLA typing, at four-digit resolution. The number of typed donors differed by locus: about 629-630 for A, B, C, DRB1 and DQB1; approximately 540 for DQA1; fewer than 610 for DPA1; and some 430 for DPB1. Four to six DR-DQ haplotypes were handled as single units for association and clustering because linkage in the cohort was strong. Among under 450 genotyped donors of the cohort, an average of approximately 230,000 unique TCR beta nucleotide sequences were sequenced per donor, about a sixth of them non-productive.

The CDR3 numbers 13 residues from cysteine through phenylalanine. Of the read, only the CDR3 DNA is kept; its 39 bases are in frame from base 1. V is cut by 5 bases and J by 1 base, and the space between the germline ends is 9 bases. CDR1 and CDR2 are read off the germline V gene (reference sequence) as SEHNR and FQNEAQ. Findings and caveats that apply to the study as a whole: An association between a missense DCLRE1C variant and V-gene and J-gene trimming of TCR beta chains was found in a later genetic analysis and replicated in an independent cohort. At a false discovery rate of 0.05, a later analysis linked some 17,000 TCR beta sequences to specific HLA alleles. In a later analysis, HLA-associated TCR beta chains showed more clonal expansion and lower generation probabilities than non-associated chains that were equally common. A cluster of highly shared sequence variants was judged likely to represent a technical artifact of the sequencing pipeline. The cohort was sequenced for TCR beta chains only, and without alpha or paired-chain data the features that could be detected were limited. In a later analysis, the rate of TCR association differed among HLA loci, with DRB1 alleles having the most associated TCRs and HLA-C alleles having the fewest. In a later analysis, most CMV-associated TCR beta chains were found to appear HLA-restricted, with HLA associations seemingly driven largely by CMV exposure. In both the original and validation cohorts, the classifier was reported to diagnose cytomegalovirus status with high specificity and sensitivity. A total of some 180 TCR beta chains were listed by the study as associated with cytomegalovirus. When HLA alleles, especially DR and DQ, strongly co-occurred, TCR associations were difficult to assign to individual alleles. In vitro tests confirmed that a few of the cytomegalovirus-associated TCR beta chains recognize cytomegalovirus antigens. Because counts were too low, around 17 rarely observed V segments, including chromosome 9 orphons, were left out of the earlier analysis of 587 of the donors. A further reported finding was that TCR beta sequences accurately predicted the HLA-A and HLA-B alleles for most subjects in the first cohort. It was suggested by the authors that the approach could potentially be generalized to other disease states and immunological phenotypes. In a later genetic analysis, fewer N-insertions in productive TCRs were reported among donors in an Asian-associated ancestry cluster than the approximately 630-donor mean. Immune exposure information for the cohort was limited to CMV serostatus. Presence/absence analyses assumed roughly uniform sequencing depth across donors, an assumption that may not hold. HLA typing was unavailable for some donors at each locus, so association tests used only the typed subset. Some IMGT-functional V segments, including TRBV6-2 and TRBV6-3, could not be told apart with the 87-base-pair reads, so those segments were excluded. While some public TCRs were present in many individuals, most TCR sequences turned up only very rarely across donors. In a later analysis, several top co-occurrence clusters were reported to appear linked to parvovirus B19, influenza, CMV and Epstein-Barr virus. Broadly in line with IMGT annotations, most TCR beta V segments showed up in productive rearrangements about 90% or about 30% of the time in an earlier analysis of 450 to 600 of the donors. Linkage disequilibrium might explain the correlated functional status among segregating V segments, but an unknown experimental factor could not be excluded.

Specimen: PBMCs. This TCR derives from a man between 40 and 49 years old in good health and CMV-seropositive. The V gene is TRBV7-9 and the J gene is TRBJ2-7; a tentative D call is TRBD1 (5 bases match). The CDR3 region reads CASSTDSSYEQYF. The DNA is as follows: TGTGCCAGCAGCACTGACAGTTCCTACGAGCAGTACTTC. This CDR3, with the reference TRBV7-9 and TRBJ2-7 proteins standing in past its ends, gives the full variable domain DTGVSQNPRHKITKRGQNVTFRCDPISEHNRLYWYRQTLGQGPEFLTYFQNEAQLEKSRLLSDRFSAERPKGSFSTLEIQRTEQGDSAMYLCASSTDSSYEQYFGPGTRLTVT.